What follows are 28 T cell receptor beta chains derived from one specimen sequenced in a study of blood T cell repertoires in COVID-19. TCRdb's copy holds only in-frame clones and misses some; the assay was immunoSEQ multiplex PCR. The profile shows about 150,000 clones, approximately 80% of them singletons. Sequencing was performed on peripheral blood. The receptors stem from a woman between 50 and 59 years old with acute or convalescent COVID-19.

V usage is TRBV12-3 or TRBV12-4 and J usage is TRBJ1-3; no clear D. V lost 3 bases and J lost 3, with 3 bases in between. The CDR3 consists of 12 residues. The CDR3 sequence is CASSFSGNTIYF. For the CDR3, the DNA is TGTGCCAGCAGTTTTAGTGGAAACACCATATATTTT.

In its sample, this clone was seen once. CDR3 DNA: TGTGCCAGCTCACCACGACAGGGGGCAGGTCAGCCCCAGCATTTT. This translates into CASSPRQGAGQPQHF. V and J are TRBV18 and TRBJ1-5; the match to TRBD1 covers 10 bases. V lost 1 base to trimming and J lost 6 bases; unmatched junction nucleotides: 3. The germline gives CDR1 KGHSH, CDR2 LQKENI. This CDR3 is built from 15 residues.

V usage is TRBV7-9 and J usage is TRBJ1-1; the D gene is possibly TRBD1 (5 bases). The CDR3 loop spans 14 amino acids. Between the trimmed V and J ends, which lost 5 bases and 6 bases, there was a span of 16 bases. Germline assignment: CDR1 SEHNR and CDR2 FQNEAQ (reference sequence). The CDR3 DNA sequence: TGTGCCAGCAGCCCGGGGGGTCTGGGCTCTGAAGCTTTCTTT. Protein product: CASSPGGLGSEAFF.

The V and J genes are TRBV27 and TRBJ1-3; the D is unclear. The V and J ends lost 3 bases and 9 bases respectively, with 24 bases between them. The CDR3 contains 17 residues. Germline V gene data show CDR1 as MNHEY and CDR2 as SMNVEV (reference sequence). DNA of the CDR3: TGTGCCAGCAGTTTGGCAACCCCTGCACCTCTGGAGAGCACCATATATTTT. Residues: CASSLATPAPLESTIYF.

The CDR3 DNA reads as TGTGCCATCAGAACAACTAGCGGGGGGGCCGACGGTACGCAGTATTTT. As protein: CAIRTTSGGADGTQYF. The rearrangement links TRBV10-3 to TRBJ2-3; 13 positions agree with TRBD2. CDR1 and CDR2 from the germline V gene are ENHRY and SYGVKD. CDR3 length equals 16 residues. V shed 6 bases and J 8 bases; nucleotides not matched to a gene: 11.

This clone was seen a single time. In nucleotides, the CDR3 is TGCGCCAGCAGCCAAGGTCTGAACGGACTCCTAAATCAGCCCCAGCATTTT. Encoded protein: CASSQGLNGLLNQPQHF. The chain is built from TRBV4-3 and TRBJ1-5; D unclear. The CDR3 runs 17 residues. Trimming took off 1 base at V and 4 bases at J, with 17 bases between the two ends. Germline-derived CDR1 and CDR2 are LGHNA and YSLEER.

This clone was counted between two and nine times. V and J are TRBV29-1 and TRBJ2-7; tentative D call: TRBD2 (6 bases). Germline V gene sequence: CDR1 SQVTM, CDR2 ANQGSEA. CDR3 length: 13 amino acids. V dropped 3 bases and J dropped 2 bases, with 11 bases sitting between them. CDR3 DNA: TGCAGCGTTGAGTCCAGCGGGCCCTACGAGCAGTACTTC. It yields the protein CSVESSGPYEQYF.

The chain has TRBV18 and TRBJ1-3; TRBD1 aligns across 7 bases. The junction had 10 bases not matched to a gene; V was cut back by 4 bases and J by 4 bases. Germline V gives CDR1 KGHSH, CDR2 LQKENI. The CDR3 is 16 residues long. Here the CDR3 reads CASSLDRAELGNTIYF. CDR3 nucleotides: TGTGCCAGCTCACTAGACAGGGCCGAACTCGGAAACACCATATATTTT.

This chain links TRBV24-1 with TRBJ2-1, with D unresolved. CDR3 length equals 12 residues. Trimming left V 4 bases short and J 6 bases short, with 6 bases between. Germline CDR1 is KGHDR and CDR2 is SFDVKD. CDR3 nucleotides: TGTGCCACCAGTGAAGAGCTCAATGAGCAGTTCTTC. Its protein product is CATSEELNEQFF.

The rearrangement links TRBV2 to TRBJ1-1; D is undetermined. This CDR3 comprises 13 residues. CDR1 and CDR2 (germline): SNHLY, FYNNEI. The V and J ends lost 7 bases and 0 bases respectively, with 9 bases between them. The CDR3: CASTVLVNTEAFF. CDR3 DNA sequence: TGTGCCAGCACCGTACTGGTGAACACTGAAGCTTTCTTT.

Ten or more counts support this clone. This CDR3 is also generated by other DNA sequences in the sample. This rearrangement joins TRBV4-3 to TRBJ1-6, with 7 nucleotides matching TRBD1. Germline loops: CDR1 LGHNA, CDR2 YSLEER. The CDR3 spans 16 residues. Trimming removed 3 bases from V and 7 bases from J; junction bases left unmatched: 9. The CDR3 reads CASSQDLRGGNSPLHF. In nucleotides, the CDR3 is TGCGCCAGCAGCCAGGACTTGCGAGGGGGCAATTCACCCCTCCACTTT.

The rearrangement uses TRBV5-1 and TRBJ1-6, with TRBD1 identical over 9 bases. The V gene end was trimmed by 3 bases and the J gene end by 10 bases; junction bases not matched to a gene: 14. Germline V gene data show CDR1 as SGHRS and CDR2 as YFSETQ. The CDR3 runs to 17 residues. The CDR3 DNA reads TGCGCCAGCAGCTGGACCTACGGGACAGGGCTGGGGTCACCCCTCCACTTT. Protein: CASSWTYGTGLGSPLHF.

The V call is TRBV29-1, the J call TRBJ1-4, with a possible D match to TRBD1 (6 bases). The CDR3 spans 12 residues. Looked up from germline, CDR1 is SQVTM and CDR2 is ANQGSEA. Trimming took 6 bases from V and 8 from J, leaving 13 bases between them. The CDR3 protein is CSVQRGTEKLFF. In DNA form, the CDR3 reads TGCAGCGTCCAGAGGGGGACAGAAAAACTGTTTTTT.

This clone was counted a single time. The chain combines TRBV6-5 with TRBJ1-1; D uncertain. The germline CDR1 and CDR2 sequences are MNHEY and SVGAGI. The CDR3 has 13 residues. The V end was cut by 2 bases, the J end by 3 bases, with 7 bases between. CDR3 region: CASSYVRDTEAFF. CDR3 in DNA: TGTGCCAGCAGTTACGTGAGGGACACTGAAGCTTTCTTT.

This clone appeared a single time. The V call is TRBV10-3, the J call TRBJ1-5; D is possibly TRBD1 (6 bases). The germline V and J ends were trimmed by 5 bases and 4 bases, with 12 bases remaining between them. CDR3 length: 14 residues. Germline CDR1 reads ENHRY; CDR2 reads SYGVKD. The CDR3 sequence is CAISQLGQNQPQHF. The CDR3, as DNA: TGTGCCATCAGTCAATTGGGACAAAATCAGCCCCAGCATTTT.

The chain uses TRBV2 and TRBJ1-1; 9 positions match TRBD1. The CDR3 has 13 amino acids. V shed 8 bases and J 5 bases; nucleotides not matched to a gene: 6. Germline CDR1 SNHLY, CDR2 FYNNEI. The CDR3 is CASGGTGNTEAFF. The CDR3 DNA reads TGTGCCAGCGGAGGGACAGGGAATACTGAAGCTTTCTTT. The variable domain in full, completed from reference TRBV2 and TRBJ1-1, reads EPEVTQTPSHQVTQMGQEVILRCVPISNHLYFYWYRQILGQKVEFLVSFYNNEISEKSEIFDDQFSVERPDGSNFTLKIRSTKLEDSAMYFCASGGTGNTEAFFGQGTRLTVV.

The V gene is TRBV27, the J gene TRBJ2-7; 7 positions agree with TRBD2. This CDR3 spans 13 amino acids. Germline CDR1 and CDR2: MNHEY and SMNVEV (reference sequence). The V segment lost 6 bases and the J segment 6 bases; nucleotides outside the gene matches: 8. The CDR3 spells CASSLLRGGEQYF. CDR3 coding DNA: TGTGCCAGCAGCTTACTCCGCGGGGGCGAGCAGTACTTC.

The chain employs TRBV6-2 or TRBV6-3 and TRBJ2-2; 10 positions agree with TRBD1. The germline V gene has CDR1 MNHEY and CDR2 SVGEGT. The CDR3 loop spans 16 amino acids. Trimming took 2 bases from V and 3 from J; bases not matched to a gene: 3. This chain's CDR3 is CASSYPGTGDTGELFF. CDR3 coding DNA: TGTGCCAGCAGTTACCCCGGGACAGGGGACACCGGGGAGCTGTTTTTT.

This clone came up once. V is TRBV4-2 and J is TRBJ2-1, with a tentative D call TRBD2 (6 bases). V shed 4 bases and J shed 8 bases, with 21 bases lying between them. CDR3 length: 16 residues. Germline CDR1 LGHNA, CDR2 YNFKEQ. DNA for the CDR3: TGTGCCAGCAGCCGCGGGACTGGGCCATCCTTACATGAGCAGTTCTTC. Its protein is CASSRGTGPSLHEQFF.

This chain's CDR3 is CASSLEGQGYEQYF. The CDR3 DNA sequence: TGCGCCAGCAGCTTGGAGGGACAGGGATACGAGCAGTACTTC. V usage is TRBV5-1 and J usage is TRBJ2-7; 9 nucleotides line up with TRBD1. V was clipped by 0 bases and J by 4 bases; unmatched bases: 2. This CDR3 is 14 amino acids long. Per germline, CDR1 SGHRS and CDR2 YFSETQ.

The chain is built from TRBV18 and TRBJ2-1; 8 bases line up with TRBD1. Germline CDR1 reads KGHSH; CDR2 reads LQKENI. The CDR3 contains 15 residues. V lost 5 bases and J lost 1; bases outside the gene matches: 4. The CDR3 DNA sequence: TGTGCCAGCTCATCTACAGGGGGGTCCTACAATGAGCAGTTCTTC. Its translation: CASSSTGGSYNEQFF.

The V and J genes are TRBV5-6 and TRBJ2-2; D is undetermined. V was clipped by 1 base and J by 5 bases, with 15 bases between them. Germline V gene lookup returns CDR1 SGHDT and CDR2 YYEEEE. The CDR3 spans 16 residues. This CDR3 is CASSLWWPEETGELFF. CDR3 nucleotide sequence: TGTGCCAGCAGCTTGTGGTGGCCCGAGGAAACCGGGGAGCTGTTTTTT.

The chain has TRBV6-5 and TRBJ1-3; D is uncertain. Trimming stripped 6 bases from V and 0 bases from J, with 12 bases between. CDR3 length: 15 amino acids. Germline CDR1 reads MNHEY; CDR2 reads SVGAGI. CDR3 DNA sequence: TGTGCCAGCAGCCGTGGCACCAGCTCTGGAAACACCATATATTTT. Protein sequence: CASSRGTSSGNTIYF.

CDR3 protein: CASSLASPQEQFF. In DNA form, the CDR3 reads TGTGCCAGCAGCTTAGCGTCCCCACAGGAGCAGTTCTTC. V and J are TRBV11-3 and TRBJ2-1; D is unresolved. From germline, CDR1 is SGHNT and CDR2 YENEEA. The length of the CDR3 is 13 residues. The ends were cut back, 1 base at V and 10 bases at J, with 11 bases in the middle.

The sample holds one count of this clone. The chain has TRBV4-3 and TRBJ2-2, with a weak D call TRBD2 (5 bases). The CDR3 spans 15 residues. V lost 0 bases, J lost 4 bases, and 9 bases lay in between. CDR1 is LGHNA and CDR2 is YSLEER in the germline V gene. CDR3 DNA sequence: TGCGCCAGCAGCCAAGATTCGGCGGGCACCGGGGAGCTGTTTTTT. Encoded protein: CASSQDSAGTGELFF.

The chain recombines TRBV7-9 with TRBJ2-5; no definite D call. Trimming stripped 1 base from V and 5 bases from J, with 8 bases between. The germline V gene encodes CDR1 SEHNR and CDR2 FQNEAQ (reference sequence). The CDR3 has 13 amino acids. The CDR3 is CASSLGNWETQYF. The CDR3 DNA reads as TGTGCCAGCAGCTTAGGAAACTGGGAGACCCAGTACTTC.

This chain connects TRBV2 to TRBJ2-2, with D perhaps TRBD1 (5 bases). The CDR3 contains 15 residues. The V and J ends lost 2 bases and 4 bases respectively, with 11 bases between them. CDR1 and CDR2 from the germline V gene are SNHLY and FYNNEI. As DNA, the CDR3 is TGTGCCAGCAGTGAATTAGGGGTAGGCACCGGGGAGCTGTTTTTT. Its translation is CASSELGVGTGELFF.

CDR3 DNA sequence: TGTGCCAGTAGTACTCTTTCGGGAACTAACTATGGCTACACCTTC. This sequence encodes CASSTLSGTNYGYTF. The chain recombines TRBV19 with TRBJ1-2; D is ambiguous. The CDR3 extends over 15 amino acids. V was trimmed by 4 bases and J by 0 bases, leaving 12 bases between them. CDR1 LNHDA and CDR2 SQIVND come from the germline V gene (reference sequence). Using reference TRBV19 and TRBJ1-2 for the parts outside the CDR3, the full variable domain is DGGITQSPKYLFRKEGQNVTLSCEQNLNHDAMYWYRQDPGQGLRLIYYSQIVNDFQKGDIAEGYSVSREKKESFPLTVTSAQKNPTAFYLCASSTLSGTNYGYTFGSGTRLTVV.